Given below is one T cell receptor beta chain in context. This specimen comes from a study of OX40 agonist ivuxolimab in advanced cancers. Germline loops: CDR1 SGHRS, CDR2 YFSETQ. The CDR3 spans 15 residues. Trimming pared 2 bases from V and 1 base from J, leaving 10 bases between. Some clones are missing from TCRdb's copy, which holds only in-frame ones; the method was immunoSEQ multiplex PCR. This sample has under 65,000 clones, with roughly nine tenths found just once. The J gene is TRBJ2-1, the V gene TRBV5-1, with D possibly being TRBD1 (5 bases). This TCR was recovered from an adult with an advanced solid tumor such as melanoma, head and neck, liver or kidney cancer. Material: CD4+ or CD8+ T cells sorted from blood, obtained in a trial of the OX40 agonist ivuxolimab. This CDR3 is CASSFLAGSYNEQFF. CDR3 nucleotide sequence: TGCGCCAGCAGCTTTTTGGCAGGGTCCTACAATGAGCAGTTCTTC.